This T cell receptor (beta chain) was documented in a study of blood T cell repertoires in COVID-19 (TCRdb year 2020). For the study in its entirety: Samples covering the acute and convalescent phases of COVID-19 were provided by collaborators in the United States, Italy and Spain. The prospective study material was composed of cDNA or gDNA derived from T cells, B-cell-depleted T cells, or PBMCs. Subjects who had been exposed to COVID-19, were actively infected with it, or had recovered from it provided the deeply sampled blood TCRbeta repertoires that made up the dataset. The repertoires were released in a freely available public database intended as a resource for research on the immune response to SARS-CoV-2. The samples were drawn from two sources: the first 160 participants of the ongoing ImmuneRACE study, and some 1,300 subjects contributed by 6 global collaborators. Nearly every sample came with metadata listing a de-identified subject ID, COVID-19 status, age in years and sex. Where HLA class I and class II types were available, the types were taken from metadata supplied by the sample provider, not from assay-based typing.

A remark on this clone: This receptor's antigen is unknown. Base quality data are lacking; no much larger clone is found one base away.

TCRbeta CDR3 regions were amplified from genomic DNA using the immunoSEQ Assay, a bias-controlled multiplex PCR. Per the source publication's procedure: The number of nucleated cells in each sample was estimated from the amplification of reference gene primers within the assay. Sequence reads were collapsed and filtered to measure the absolute abundance of every unique TCRbeta CDR3 rearrangement. For each sample, productive Simpson clonality was calculated by taking the square root of Simpson's diversity index across productive rearrangements. Imported from immuneACCESS, the table was reduced by TCRdb to in-frame sequences with V and J called. These copies leave out some clones; in studies compared against another copy, an unresolved V gene accounts for under half, and the cause of the remainder is not known. V and J calls and clone size follow that table, whereas D and trimming were derived from the DNA. This sample comprises about 210,000 clones, 70% to 90% of them detected only once. 4% to 6% of the sample is held by the ten biggest clonotypes.

Whole blood was collected in K2EDTA tubes by collaborating institutions according to the institutions' own protocols. For TCRbeta analysis, collaborators shipped samples in one of three forms: frozen whole blood, isolated PBMCs, or DNA extracted from either of those sample types. Taken from the germline V gene, the CDR1 and CDR2 loops are KGHSY and FQNENV. The CDR3 spans 14 residues, from the cysteine through the phenylalanine. The only DNA kept is the CDR3, 42 bases in frame from the first base. The V and J ends are trimmed by 8 bases and 3 bases, leaving 13 bases between them. The research as a whole found: The quantity of clinical and demographic metadata differed by source and by participant and was supplied without curation.

The specimen sequenced was peripheral blood. The chain employs TRBV16 and TRBJ1-4, with no reliable assignment of the D segment. The source is a middle-aged woman with acute or convalescent COVID-19. The CDR3: CASASGEANEKLFF. The sequenced DNA is TGTGCCAGCGCCAGTGGAGAGGCTAATGAAAAACTGTTTTTT.